Listed below are T cell receptor beta chains from one sample, sequenced in a study of a mutant IDH1 vaccine in newly diagnosed glioma. Antigens for these TCRs are unknown. The method was immunoSEQ multiplex PCR; TCRdb's version includes in-frame clones alone and lacks a portion of them. The sample lists fewer than 35,000 clones; approximately 83% were seen once. Source: PBMCs, taken from a glioma patient whose treatment included an IDH1 peptide vaccine. These receptors originate from a man between 25 and 39 years old with glioma. CDR3s include the opening cysteine and the closing phenylalanine or tryptophan. The D gene is left open where the match is weak. Where a row states a size, it is once, few, many or the class of an expanded clone; other rows omit it.

D gene | clone size | J gene | V gene | CDR3 DNA | CDR3 protein
. | . | TRBJ1-1 | TRBV5-1 | TGCGCCAGCAGCCCCCGAGCGGGGGGTTCGAACACTGAAGCTTTCTTT | CASSPRAGGSNTEAFF
. | . | TRBJ2-4 | TRBV5-4 | TGTGCCAGCAGCTTGGACAGGGAATCTATTCAGTACTTC | CASSLDRESIQYF
. | . | TRBJ2-7 | TRBV27 | TGTGCCAGCAGCCCGACAGCCAAAACCTACGAGCAGTACTTC | CASSPTAKTYEQYF
. | . | TRBJ2-7 | TRBV5-4 | TGTGCCAGCAGCCCCGGGGAGAGGGACGAGCAGTACTTC | CASSPGERDEQYF
. | . | TRBJ2-1 | TRBV11-3 | TGTGCCAGCAGCAGGACAGCTAACAATGAGCAGTTCTTC | CASSRTANNEQFF
. | few | TRBJ1-1 | TRBV5-1 | TGCGCCAGCAGCCCGGACCTCATGGCGGGTGAAGCTTTCTTT | CASSPDLMAGEAFF
. | . | TRBJ2-3 | TRBV19 | TGTGCCAGTAGTATTGCTAGCACAGATACGCAGTATTTT | CASSIASTDTQYF
TRBD1 | . | TRBJ1-1 | TRBV19 | TGTGCCAGTACATCAGGGGGTAGCACTGAAGCTTTCTTT | CASTSGGSTEAFF
. | . | TRBJ2-7 | TRBV27 | TGTGCCAGCAGCGCCAGTTCCTACGAGCAGTACTTC | CASSASSYEQYF
. | . | TRBJ1-1 | TRBV29-1 | TGCAGCGTTGAAAGGACATCCAACACTGAAGCTTTCTTT | CSVERTSNTEAFF
TRBD2 | . | TRBJ2-1 | TRBV5-1 | TGCGCCAGCAGTTTCGTCGGGACTAGCGTATTTAATGAGCAGTTCTTC | CASSFVGTSVFNEQFF
. | . | TRBJ1-4 | TRBV28 | TGTGCCAGCAGTTTAAGGGCCGGAGGACCAACTAATGAAAAACTGTTTTTT | CASSLRAGGPTNEKLFF
. | . | TRBJ2-7 | TRBV7-9 | TGTGCCAGCAGTCAAGGGGGGAGTAACTACGAGCAGTACTTC | CASSQGGSNYEQYF
TRBD1 | . | TRBJ2-7 | TRBV6-1 | TGTGCCAGCAGAGTGGGGACAGCAACCTACGAGCAGTACTTC | CASRVGTATYEQYF
. | . | TRBJ1-3 | TRBV7-9 | TGTGCCAGCAGCTTAATCAGGGATAGCCTAAGGATGTCTGGAAACACCATATATTTT | CASSLIRDSLRMSGNTIYF
. | few | TRBJ1-5 | TRBV30 | TGTGCCTGGAGTGTACGAGGTCAGCCCCAGCATTTT | CAWSVRGQPQHF
. | once | TRBJ2-5 | TRBV7-9 | TGTGCCAGCAGCGGAACTCTAGGGGCAGAGACCCAGTACTTC | CASSGTLGAETQYF
TRBD2 | . | TRBJ2-7 | TRBV28 | TGTGCCACCTACTCGGGGCGGGGGGGCCTTTCCTACGAGCAGTACTTC | CATYSGRGGLSYEQYF
. | . | TRBJ1-2 | TRBV5-4 | TGTGCCAGCAGCTTGGTGCTGGGCGCCGACTATGGCTACACCTTC | CASSLVLGADYGYTF
. | . | TRBJ1-5 | TRBV10-3 | TGTGCCATCAGTGAGTCAGGGAATGATAGCAATCAGCCCCAGCATTTT | CAISESGNDSNQPQHF
TRBD2 | . | TRBJ2-3 | TRBV9 | TGTGCCAGCAGCCGGGGGAGCGGGAGGGCCGCAGATACGCAGTATTTT | CASSRGSGRAADTQYF
. | . | TRBJ2-7 | TRBV9 | TGTGCCAGCAGCGTAGACCCAGGCTCCTACGAGCAGTACTTC | CASSVDPGSYEQYF